Each of the 20 T cell receptor beta chains below was sequenced from the same sample in a study of T-cell reconstitution after alpha-beta-depleted transplantation in children. As it was prepared, the TCRbeta library received unique molecular identifiers. TCRdb re-analysed the PCR reads in MiXCR, keeping a single row per CDR3 protein. The sample holds over 85,000 distinct CDR3 sequences, approximately 6% seen once. Sequencing was performed on PBMCs, mostly from graft donor cells, taken 60 days after TCRalphabeta/CD19-depleted stem cell transplant. The receptors stem from a female patient between 2 and 15 years old who had a stem cell transplant for Fanconi anemia, so the T cells may come from the graft donor.

Many counts were recorded for this clonotype. The chain combines TRBV21-1 with TRBJ2-2; the D call in the table, TRBD1, was not verified against the DNA. TRBV21-1 represents a pseudogene. CDR3 length equals 14 residues. In DNA form, the CDR3 reads TGTGCCAGCAAAGGGGGCGGTTCCACCGGGGAGCTGTTTTTT. Translation: CASKGGGSTGELFF.

This clonotype was picked up many times. One end of the junction varies from germline; a read error may be responsible. The J gene is TRBJ1-5, the V gene TRBV28; D possibly corresponds to TRBD1 (5 bases). This CDR3 is built from 11 residues. Looked up from germline, CDR1 is MDHEN and CDR2 is SYDVKM. The CDR3: CASTLRGAQHF. Here the CDR3 DNA reads TGTGCCAGCACTTTAAGGGGTGCCCAGCATTTT.

This clonotype appeared many times. The chain has TRBV2 and TRBJ2-7; 10 positions agree with TRBD1. Germline CDR1 SNHLY, CDR2 FYNNEI. CDR3 length equals 15 residues. J gave up 3 bases and V 6 bases, and 8 bases lay outside the gene matches. Here the CDR3 DNA reads TGTGCCAGCAGGACTGGACGGGACAGGGGCTACGAGCAGTACTTC. This sequence encodes CASRTGRDRGYEQYF.

J is TRBJ2-7 and V is TRBV7-2; 9 bases match TRBD2. This CDR3 comprises 17 residues. Germline values: CDR1 SGHTA, CDR2 FQGNSA. V lost 0 bases and J lost 5; bases outside the gene matches: 11. CDR3: CASSLASLGLALNEQYF. The CDR3, as DNA: TGTGCCAGCAGCTTAGCGTCTCTGGGACTAGCCCTCAACGAGCAGTACTTC.

The chain links TRBV7-2 to TRBJ2-7; 11 positions match TRBD1. V was clipped by 5 bases and J by 5 bases; unmatched bases: 8. This CDR3 is built from 15 residues. Germline V gene lookup returns CDR1 SGHTA and CDR2 FQGNSA. The CDR3 DNA reads as TGTGCCAGCAGCCCCCGGACAGGGGGCAGGAACGAGCAGTACTTC. Its translation: CASSPRTGGRNEQYF. Supplemented by reference TRBV7-2 and TRBJ2-7, the full variable domain reads GAGVSQSPSNKVTEKGKDVELRCDPISGHTALYWYRQSLGQGLEFLIYFQGNSAPDKSGLPSDRFSAERTGGSVSTLTIQRTQQEDSAVYLCASSPRTGGRNEQYFGPGTRLTVT.

This clonotype was counted many times. The genes are TRBV18 and TRBJ2-3; 7 bases match TRBD1. CDR1 and CDR2 from the germline V gene are KGHSH and LQKENI. The CDR3 has 14 residues. V was pared by 2 bases and J by 1 base, with 0 bases of the junction left unmatched. The CDR3, as DNA: TGTGCCAGCTCACCAACAGGGGGCACAGATACGCAGTATTTT. Translating it yields CASSPTGGTDTQYF.

Many counts were recorded for this clonotype. V and J are TRBV28 and TRBJ2-3; 8 bases map to TRBD2. Looked up from germline, CDR1 is MDHEN and CDR2 is SYDVKM. This CDR3 is 15 amino acids long. V lost 6 bases to trimming and J lost 2 bases; unmatched junction nucleotides: 7. CDR3 bases: TGTGCCAGCAGACCCGCGGGGGGCCCCACAGATACGCAGTATTTT. It specifies CASRPAGGPTDTQYF.

This clonotype was recorded a few times. This chain connects TRBV18 to TRBJ2-7; 14 bases fit TRBD2. The CDR3 totals 16 residues. V shed 3 bases and J 2 bases; nucleotides not matched to a gene: 3. Per the germline V gene, CDR1 is KGHSH and CDR2 is LQKENI. CDR3: CASSPGLAGVTYEQYF. The CDR3 coding sequence is TGTGCCAGCTCACCGGGACTAGCGGGAGTAACCTACGAGCAGTACTTC. The full variable domain, rest sourced from reference TRBV18 and TRBJ2-7, is NAGVMQNPRHLVRRRGQEARLRCSPMKGHSHVYWYRQLPEEGLKFMVYLQKENIIDESGMPKERFSAEFPKEGPSILRIQQVVRGDSAAYFCASSPGLAGVTYEQYFGPGTRLTVT.

This clonotype has a count of ten or more. The rearrangement joins TRBV2 to TRBJ2-7; D is unclear. The CDR3 length is 10 residues. Trimming shortened V by 8 bases and J by 6 bases, and 8 bases separated the two germline ends. The germline V gene encodes CDR1 SNHLY and CDR2 FYNNEI. In DNA form, the CDR3 reads TGTGCCAGCGATGGTGCCGAGCAGTACTTC. Protein sequence: CASDGAEQYF.

The rearrangement uses TRBV7-9 and TRBJ2-7; D possibly corresponds to TRBD2 (6 bases). Trimming stripped 5 bases from V and 1 base from J, with 9 bases between. The length of the CDR3 is 13 residues. Germline V CDR1 and CDR2: SEHNR, FQNEAQ (reference sequence). CDR3 in amino acids: CASSPGRSYEQYF. The CDR3 DNA reads as TGTGCCAGCAGCCCAGGGAGGTCCTACGAGCAGTACTTC.

As regards this clonotype: A much larger clone differs from this one at a single base, so this may be a read error. The V gene is TRBV5-1, the J gene TRBJ1-1, with D possibly being TRBD1 (5 bases). Per the germline V gene, CDR1 is SGHRS and CDR2 is YFSETQ. The CDR3 is 14 residues long. CDR3 sequence (DNA): TGCGCCAGCAGCTTTGGACACTGGAACGCTGAAGCTTTCTTT. Its protein is CASSFGHWNAEAFF.

The sample holds many counts of this clonotype. The chain is built from TRBV29-1 and TRBJ2-3; possibly TRBD2 for D (6 bases). This CDR3 has 17 amino acids. Germline V gene sequence: CDR1 SQVTM, CDR2 ANQGSEA. Trimming took 4 bases from V and 0 from J, leaving 20 bases between them. The CDR3 DNA follows: TGCAGCGTTGCCCGGCCTGGTAGCGGCTCTAGCACAGATACGCAGTATTTT. It yields the protein CSVARPGSGSSTDTQYF.

The gene calls are TRBV5-1 and TRBJ2-2; the D gene is possibly TRBD1 (6 bases). V was clipped by 7 bases and J by 6 bases, with 19 bases between them. Germline loops: CDR1 SGHRS, CDR2 YFSETQ. This CDR3 comprises 15 residues. This chain's CDR3 is CASQSDRLPSGELFF. The DNA of the CDR3 is TGCGCCAGCCAGAGTGACAGGCTTCCCTCCGGGGAGCTGTTTTTT.

This clonotype has at least ten counts. The genes are TRBV28 and TRBJ1-2; maybe TRBD1 (5 bases). CDR1 and CDR2 from the germline V gene are MDHEN and SYDVKM. V lost 3 bases to trimming and J lost 8 bases, with 10 bases between them. CDR3 length: 12 amino acids. CDR3 residues: CASSFHQGGYTF. The CDR3, as DNA: TGTGCCAGCAGTTTTCACCAGGGAGGCTACACCTTC.

The J gene is TRBJ2-1, the V gene TRBV19; 8 bases line up with TRBD1. Germline CDR1 is LNHDA and CDR2 is SQIVND (reference sequence). V trimming: 4 bases; J trimming: 2 bases; junction bases outside the gene matches: 7. CDR3 size: 16 residues. In DNA form, the CDR3 reads TGTGCCAGTAGTACCTACACAGGGGGAACCTACAATGAGCAGTTCTTC. It encodes CASSTYTGGTYNEQFF. Full variable domain (missing parts from reference TRBV19 and TRBJ2-1): DGGITQSPKYLFRKEGQNVTLSCEQNLNHDAMYWYRQDPGQGLRLIYYSQIVNDFQKGDIAEGYSVSREKKESFPLTVTSAQKNPTAFYLCASSTYTGGTYNEQFFGPGTRLTVL.

This clonotype is medium-sized in the sample. The chain carries TRBV18 and TRBJ2-7; D is perhaps TRBD2 (6 bases). The germline V and J ends were trimmed by 0 bases and 0 bases, with 9 bases remaining between them. This CDR3 region has 15 residues. Germline CDR1 and CDR2: KGHSH and LQKENI. The CDR3 sequence: CASSPPGGVSYEQYF. DNA for the CDR3: TGTGCCAGCTCACCACCGGGGGGTGTCTCCTACGAGCAGTACTTC.

This clonotype turned up a few times. The J gene is TRBJ2-6, the V gene TRBV5-6; D may be TRBD2 (6 bases). The CDR3 has 15 residues. The ends were cut back, 1 base at V and 3 bases at J, with 8 bases in the middle. CDR1 SGHDT and CDR2 YYEEEE come from the germline V gene. CDR3 bases: TGTGCCAGCAGCTTGTGGGGAGGTGGGGCCAACGTCCTGACTTTC. It specifies CASSLWGGGANVLTF.

As regards this clonotype: This clone may be a read error of a much larger clone one base away. The genes are TRBV5-6 and TRBJ2-3; 9 bases map to TRBD2. Germline CDR1 and CDR2: SGHDT and YYEEEE. The CDR3 extends over 17 amino acids. CDR3 nucleotides: TGTGCCACCAGCTTGCCCTGGCGGGGGGGCATCACAGATACGCAGTATTTT. It is translated as CATSLPWRGGITDTQYF.

At least ten counts were recorded for this clonotype. Mismatch with germline at one junction end may stem from a read error. The V gene is TRBV9, the J gene TRBJ2-7; possible D gene TRBD2, 5 bases. Per the germline V gene, CDR1 is SGDLS and CDR2 is YYNGEE. The CDR3 loop spans 15 amino acids. CDR3 in DNA: TGTGCCAGCAGCGTATCCGGGGAAAGCTCCCACGAGCAGTACTTC. Its translation: CASSVSGESSHEQYF.

This clonotype was found many times. The V and J genes are TRBV7-9 and TRBJ2-1, with TRBD1 matching 10 bases. The CDR3 extends over 15 amino acids. J was trimmed by 7 bases and V by 1 base; bases with no gene match: 4. Germline CDR1 and CDR2: SEHNR and FQNEAQ (reference sequence). The CDR3 DNA reads TGTGCCAGCAGCTTAGGACAGGGGGCAAGGAATGAGCAGTTCTTC. Translation gives CASSLGQGARNEQFF.